This T cell receptor beta chain was found in a study of cytomegalovirus exposure and HLA in healthy donors. In the PCR, 60 Vbeta and 13 Jbeta primers were used. The protocol was immunoSEQ multiplex PCR, while the TCRdb copy is restricted to in-frame clones and leaves out a portion. The sample holds approximately 110,000 clones, about four fifths seen once. CDR1 SGHTA and CDR2 FQGNSA come from the germline V gene. This CDR3 region has 17 residues. J lost 1 base, V lost 1 base, and 9 bases had no gene match. This chain joins TRBV7-2 and TRBJ1-1; 7 nucleotides match TRBD1. The TCR sequence derives from a man aged 35 to 55 in good health and CMV-seronegative. Sequencing was carried out using PBMCs. The chain's CDR3 is CASSLGIGGYRNTEAFF. In DNA, the CDR3 is TGTGCCAGCAGCTTAGGAATAGGGGGCTACAGGAACACTGAAGCTTTCTTT.